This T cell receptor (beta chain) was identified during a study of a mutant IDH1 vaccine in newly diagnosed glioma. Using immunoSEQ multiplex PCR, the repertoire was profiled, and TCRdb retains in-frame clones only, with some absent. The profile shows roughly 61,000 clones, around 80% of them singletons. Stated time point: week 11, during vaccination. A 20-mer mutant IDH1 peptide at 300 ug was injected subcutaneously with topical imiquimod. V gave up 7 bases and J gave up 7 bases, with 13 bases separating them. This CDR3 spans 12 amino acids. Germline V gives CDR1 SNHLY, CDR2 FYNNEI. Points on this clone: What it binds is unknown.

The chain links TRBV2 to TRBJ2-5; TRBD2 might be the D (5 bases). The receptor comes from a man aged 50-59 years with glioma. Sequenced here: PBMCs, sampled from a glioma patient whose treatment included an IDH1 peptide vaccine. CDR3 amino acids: CASTRPRGTQYF. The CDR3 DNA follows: TGTGCCAGCACTAGGCCACGGGGGACCCAGTACTTC. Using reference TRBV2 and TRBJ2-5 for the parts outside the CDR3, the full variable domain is EPEVTQTPSHQVTQMGQEVILRCVPISNHLYFYWYRQILGQKVEFLVSFYNNEISEKSEIFDDQFSVERPDGSNFTLKIRSTKLEDSAMYFCASTRPRGTQYFGPGTRLLVL.